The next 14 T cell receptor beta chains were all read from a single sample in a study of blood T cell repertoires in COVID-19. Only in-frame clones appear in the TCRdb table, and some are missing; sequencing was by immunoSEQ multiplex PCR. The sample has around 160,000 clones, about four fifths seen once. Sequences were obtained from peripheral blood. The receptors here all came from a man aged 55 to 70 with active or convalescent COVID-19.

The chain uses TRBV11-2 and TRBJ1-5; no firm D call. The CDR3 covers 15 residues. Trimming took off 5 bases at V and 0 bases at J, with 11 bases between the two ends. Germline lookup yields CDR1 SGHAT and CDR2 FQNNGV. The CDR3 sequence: CASSPEEYSNQPQHF. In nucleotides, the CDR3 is TGTGCCAGCAGCCCCGAGGAATATAGCAATCAGCCCCAGCATTTT.

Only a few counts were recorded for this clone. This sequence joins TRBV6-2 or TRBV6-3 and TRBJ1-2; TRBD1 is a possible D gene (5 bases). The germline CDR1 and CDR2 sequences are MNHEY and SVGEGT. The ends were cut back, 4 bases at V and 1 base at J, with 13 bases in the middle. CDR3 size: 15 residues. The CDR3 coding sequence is TGTGCCAGCAGTTTAGCGGGGGTTAGTAACTATGGCTACACCTTC. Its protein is CASSLAGVSNYGYTF.

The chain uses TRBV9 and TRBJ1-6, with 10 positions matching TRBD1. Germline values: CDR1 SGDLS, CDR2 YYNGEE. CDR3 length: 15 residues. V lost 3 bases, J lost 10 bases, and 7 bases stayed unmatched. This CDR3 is CASSEDGTGASPLHF. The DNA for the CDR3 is TGTGCCAGCAGCGAAGATGGGACAGGGGCATCACCCCTCCACTTT.

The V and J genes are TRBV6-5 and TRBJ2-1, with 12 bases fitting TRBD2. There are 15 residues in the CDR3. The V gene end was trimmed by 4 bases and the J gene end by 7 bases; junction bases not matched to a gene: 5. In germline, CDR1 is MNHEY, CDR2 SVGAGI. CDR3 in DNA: TGTGCCAGCAGTTCCCTAGCGGGGGGGCGTAATGAGCAGTTCTTC. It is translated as CASSSLAGGRNEQFF.

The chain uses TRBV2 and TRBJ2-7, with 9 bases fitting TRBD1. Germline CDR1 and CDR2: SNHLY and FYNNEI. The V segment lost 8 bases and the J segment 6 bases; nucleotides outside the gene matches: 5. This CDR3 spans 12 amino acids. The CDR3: CASQTGGLEQYF. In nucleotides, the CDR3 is TGTGCCAGCCAGACAGGGGGTCTCGAGCAGTACTTC.

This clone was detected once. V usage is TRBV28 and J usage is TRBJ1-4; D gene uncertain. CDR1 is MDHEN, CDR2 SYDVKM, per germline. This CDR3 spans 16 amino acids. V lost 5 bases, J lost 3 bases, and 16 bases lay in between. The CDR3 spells CASSPSGSEANEKLFF. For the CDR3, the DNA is TGTGCCAGCAGTCCGTCCGGGTCGGAGGCTAATGAAAAACTGTTTTTT.

The CDR3 loop is CASSLEGPRRSPLHF. The CDR3 region has the DNA TGTGCCAGCAGCTTGGAGGGGCCCCGTCGCTCACCCCTCCACTTT. This chain uses TRBV5-6 with TRBJ1-6; weak D call: TRBD1 (5 bases). CDR3 length: 15 amino acids. The V end was cut by 0 bases, the J end by 10 bases, with 14 bases between. CDR1 is SGHDT, CDR2 YYEEEE, per germline.

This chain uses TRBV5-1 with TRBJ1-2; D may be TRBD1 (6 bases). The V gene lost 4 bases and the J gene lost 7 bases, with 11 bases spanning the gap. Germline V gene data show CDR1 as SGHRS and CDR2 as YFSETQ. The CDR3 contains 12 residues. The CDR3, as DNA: TGCGCCAGCAGCGGCCCAGGGGTTGGCTACACCTTC. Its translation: CASSGPGVGYTF.

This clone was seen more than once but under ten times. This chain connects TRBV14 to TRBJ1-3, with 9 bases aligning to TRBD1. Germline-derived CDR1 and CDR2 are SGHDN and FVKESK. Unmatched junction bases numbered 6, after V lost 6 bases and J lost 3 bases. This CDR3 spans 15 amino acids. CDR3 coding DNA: TGTGCCAGCAGGCGACAGGGGGGCAGTGGAAACACCATATATTTT. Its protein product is CASRRQGGSGNTIYF.

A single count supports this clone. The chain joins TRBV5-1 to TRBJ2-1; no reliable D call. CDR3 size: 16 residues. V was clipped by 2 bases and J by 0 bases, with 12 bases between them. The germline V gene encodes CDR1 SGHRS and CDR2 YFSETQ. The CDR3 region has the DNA TGCGCCAGCAGCTTCGGAGCGATTGGCTCCTACAATGAGCAGTTCTTC. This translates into CASSFGAIGSYNEQFF.

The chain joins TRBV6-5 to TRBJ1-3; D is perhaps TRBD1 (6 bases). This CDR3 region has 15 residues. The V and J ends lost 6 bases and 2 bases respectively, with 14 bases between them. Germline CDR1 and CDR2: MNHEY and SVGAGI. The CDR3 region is CASSMNTGTGNTIYF. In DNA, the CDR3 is TGTGCCAGCAGCATGAACACAGGGACTGGAAACACCATATATTTT.

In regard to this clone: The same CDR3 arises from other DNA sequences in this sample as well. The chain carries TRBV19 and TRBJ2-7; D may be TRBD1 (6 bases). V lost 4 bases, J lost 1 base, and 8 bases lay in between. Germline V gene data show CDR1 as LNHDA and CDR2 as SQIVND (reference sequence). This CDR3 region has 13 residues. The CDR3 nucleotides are TGTGCCAGTAGTACAGGGGTATCCTACGAGCAGTACTTC. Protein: CASSTGVSYEQYF.

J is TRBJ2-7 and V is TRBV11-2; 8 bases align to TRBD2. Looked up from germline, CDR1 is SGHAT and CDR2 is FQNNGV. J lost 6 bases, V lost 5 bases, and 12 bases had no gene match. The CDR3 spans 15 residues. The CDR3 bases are TGTGCCAGCAGCGCTTCCCAGACGACTAGCGTCGAGCAGTACTTC. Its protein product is CASSASQTTSVEQYF.

The CDR3 DNA follows: TGCGCCAGCAGCCCAGGGACAGGGCTTACTTACAATGAGCAGTTCTTC. Translating it yields CASSPGTGLTYNEQFF. This chain joins TRBV5-1 and TRBJ2-1, with TRBD1 identical over 9 bases. V trimming: 4 bases; J trimming: 4 bases; junction bases outside the gene matches: 9. This CDR3 contains 16 residues. CDR1 SGHRS and CDR2 YFSETQ come from the germline V gene.